These 22 T cell receptor beta chains share one sample of origin, sequenced in a study of shared clonotypes between healthy human individuals. The data were produced by immunoSEQ multiplex PCR, yet TCRdb's version contains in-frame clones alone and is incomplete. The table includes about 360,000 clones, around 70% detected once. The sample taken for sequencing was memory CD4+ T cells sorted from blood. Sample subset: CD45RA-negative fraction. Receptors were obtained from a man in his thirties or forties in good health.

The chain links TRBV19 to TRBJ2-2, with a tentative D call TRBD2 (5 bases). Trimming left V 7 bases short and J 4 bases short, with 16 bases between. The CDR3 consists of 15 residues. Germline values: CDR1 LNHDA, CDR2 SQIVND (reference sequence). CDR3 residues: CASTLSGFSTGELFF. The CDR3 DNA follows: TGTGCCAGTACTCTGAGCGGTTTTAGCACCGGGGAGCTGTTTTTT.

This chain connects TRBV6-1 to TRBJ2-7; D is undetermined. The CDR3 runs 14 residues. Germline V gene data show CDR1 as MNHNS and CDR2 as SASEGT. Trimming took 5 bases from V and 2 from J, leaving 13 bases between them. The chain's CDR3 is CASSPLTVTYEQYF. CDR3 nucleotide sequence: TGTGCCAGCAGTCCCCTGACCGTTACCTACGAGCAGTACTTC.

This clone has only one observation. V gene TRBV15 combines with J gene TRBJ2-7; 7 positions agree with TRBD2. V shed 0 bases and J 0 bases; nucleotides not matched to a gene: 5. From germline, CDR1 is LNHNV and CDR2 YYDKDF (reference sequence). This CDR3 contains 16 residues. The CDR3 region has the DNA TGTGCCACCAGCAGAGATGGTAGCGGGTCCTCCTACGAGCAGTACTTC. This codes for CATSRDGSGSSYEQYF.

The chain uses TRBV2 and TRBJ2-3, with TRBD2 as a possible D gene (6 bases). The V gene lost 6 bases and the J gene lost 0 bases, with 10 bases spanning the gap. Germline CDR1 and CDR2: SNHLY and FYNNEI. The CDR3 spans 14 residues. The CDR3 loop reads CASRDSGSTDTQYF. Written as DNA, the CDR3 is TGTGCCAGCAGGGATAGCGGAAGCACAGATACGCAGTATTTT.

This clone came up a few times. CDR3 nucleotide sequence: TGTGCCAGCGGACAGGGCTATACCGGGGAGCTGTTTTTT. This codes for CASGQGYTGELFF. The rearrangement uses TRBV6-1 and TRBJ2-2; 8 nucleotides agree with TRBD1. Trimming at V came to 8 bases and at J to 5 bases, leaving 4 bases not matched to a gene. CDR3 length: 13 amino acids. Looked up from germline, CDR1 is MNHNS and CDR2 is SASEGT.

This chain connects TRBV14 to TRBJ2-7; D may be TRBD1 (5 bases). Trimming removed 5 bases at V and 7 bases at J, with 18 bases between. Germline lookup yields CDR1 SGHDN and CDR2 FVKESK. This CDR3 is built from 14 residues. The CDR3 is CASSTRLGPSEQYF. The CDR3 DNA is TGTGCCAGCAGCACCCGTTTGGGGCCCTCTGAGCAGTACTTC.

The rearrangement joins TRBV5-8 to TRBJ1-2; the D is unclear. This CDR3 is built from 15 residues. Germline lookup yields CDR1 SGHTS and CDR2 YDEGEE. The germline V and J ends were trimmed by 0 bases and 2 bases, with 11 bases remaining between them. The CDR3 nucleotides are TGTGCCAGCAGCTTGGCCCTCTCCGGAAACTATGGCTACACCTTC. Translated: CASSLALSGNYGYTF. Full variable domain (rest looked up from reference TRBV5-8 and TRBJ1-2): EAGVTQSPTHLIKTRGQQATLRCSPISGHTSVYWYQQALGLGLQFLLWYDEGEERNRGNFPPRFSGRQFPNYSSELNVNALELEDSALYLCASSLALSGNYGYTFGSGTRLTVV.

The rearrangement joins TRBV5-5 to TRBJ2-1; no clear D gene. This CDR3 contains 13 residues. Germline V lookup: CDR1 SGHKS, CDR2 YYEKEE (reference sequence). Trimming pared 4 bases from V and 8 bases from J, leaving 13 bases between. The CDR3 nucleotides read TGTGCCAGCAGCAGCCTGACCCTCGATGAGCAGTTCTTC. Its translation is CASSSLTLDEQFF. Full variable domain (outside the CDR3, taken from reference TRBV5-5 and TRBJ2-1): DAGVTQSPTHLIKTRGQQVTLRCSPISGHKSVSWYQQVLGQGPQFIFQYYEKEERGRGNFPDRFSARQFPNYSSELNVNALLLGDSALYLCASSSLTLDEQFFGPGTRLTVL.

V and J are TRBV6-5 and TRBJ2-4; the D is unclear. V lost 7 bases to trimming and J lost 0 bases, with 7 bases between them. The CDR3 is 13 amino acids. Per the germline V gene, CDR1 is MNHEY and CDR2 is SVGAGI. The DNA of the CDR3 is TGTGCCAGCAAGTCATTAGCCAAAAACATTCAGTACTTC. Its protein product is CASKSLAKNIQYF.

The V call is TRBV7-9, the J call TRBJ2-1; 12 bases agree with TRBD2. V shed 6 bases, J shed 8 bases, and the junction held 11 bases outside the gene matches. The CDR3 is 16 residues long. Germline loops: CDR1 SEHNR, CDR2 FQNEAQ (reference sequence). For the CDR3, the DNA is TGTGCCAGCAGTTCACCACGGACTAGCGGGACTCATGAGCAGTTCTTC. It yields the protein CASSSPRTSGTHEQFF.

This clone was seen a single time. This chain connects TRBV5-5 to TRBJ1-5; D is unclear. This CDR3 is built from 14 residues. V was trimmed by 4 bases and J by 5 bases, leaving 13 bases between them. The germline V gene has CDR1 SGHKS and CDR2 YYEKEE (reference sequence). The CDR3 region has the DNA TGTGCCAGCAGCGCCGGGTCTTCGTATCAGCCCCAGCATTTT. It codes for CASSAGSSYQPQHF.

In its sample, this clone was seen once. This sequence joins TRBV28 and TRBJ2-3; possibly TRBD2 for D (6 bases). This CDR3 region has 14 residues. The V gene lost 5 bases and the J gene lost 8 bases, with 17 bases spanning the gap. Germline-derived CDR1 and CDR2 are MDHEN and SYDVKM. As DNA, the CDR3 is TGTGCCAGCAGTCGCCCGTATGGAGGGACTACGCAGTATTTT. Translated: CASSRPYGGTTQYF. Based on the CDR3 plus reference TRBV28 and TRBJ2-3, the full variable domain is DVKVTQSSRYLVKRTGEKVFLECVQDMDHENMFWYRQDPGLGLRLIYFSYDVKMKEKGDIPEGYSVSREKKERFSLILESASTNQTSMYLCASSRPYGGTTQYFGPGTRLTVL.

This chain uses TRBV28 with TRBJ1-5, with a weak D call TRBD1 (5 bases). This CDR3 has 12 amino acids. Germline CDR1 is MDHEN and CDR2 is SYDVKM. V shed 10 bases and J shed 5 bases, with 12 bases lying between them. In DNA form, the CDR3 reads TGTGCCACCGGGACGGTGCATCAGCCCCAGCATTTT. Amino acid sequence: CATGTVHQPQHF.

This rearrangement joins TRBV7-9 to TRBJ1-4, with D hard to call. The CDR3 is 12 residues long. Germline V gives CDR1 SEHNR, CDR2 FQNEAQ (reference sequence). V was shortened by 4 bases and J by 8 bases, with 8 bases between the two germline ends. CDR3 sequence reads: CASSYPGEKLFF. DNA of the CDR3: TGTGCCAGCAGCTACCCGGGGGAAAAACTGTTTTTT.

The chain couples TRBV7-3 to TRBJ2-2; 8 nucleotides align to TRBD2. The CDR3 runs to 13 residues. CDR1 is SGHTA, CDR2 FQGTGA, per germline. V was pared by 8 bases and J by 4 bases, with 3 bases of the junction left unmatched. DNA for the CDR3: TGTGCCAGCGCCGGGACTAGCACCGGGGAGCTGTTTTTT. As protein: CASAGTSTGELFF.

The gene calls are TRBV7-9 and TRBJ2-7; D is ambiguous. The V end was cut by 3 bases, the J end by 3 bases, with 15 bases between. This CDR3 is built from 15 residues. The germline V gene has CDR1 SEHNR and CDR2 FQNEAQ (reference sequence). Written as DNA, the CDR3 is TGTGCCAGCAGCTTGGGGTCGCTCAGAATCTACGAGCAGTACTTC. Its translation: CASSLGSLRIYEQYF.

The chain combines TRBV7-2 with TRBJ2-3; a possible D gene is TRBD2 (6 bases). Trimming removed 0 bases from V and 7 bases from J, with 8 bases in between. The germline V gene encodes CDR1 SGHTA and CDR2 FQGNSA. This CDR3 contains 13 residues. The CDR3 protein is CASSLAGLNTQYF. CDR3 in DNA: TGTGCCAGCAGCTTAGCGGGACTCAATACGCAGTATTTT.

This chain joins TRBV5-1 and TRBJ1-1; D uncertain. With 0 bases removed from V and 8 bases from J, the gap between germline ends came to 11 bases. This CDR3 comprises 13 residues. Germline CDR1 SGHRS, CDR2 YFSETQ. The CDR3 DNA is TGCGCCAGCAGCTTGGTGCCAGATAGAGAAGCTTTCTTT. Residues: CASSLVPDREAFF.

This clone was counted once. The chain joins TRBV28 to TRBJ1-3; D is unclear. The V gene's germline CDR1 is MDHEN and CDR2 SYDVKM. V lost 3 bases and J lost 0, with 9 bases in between. The CDR3 consists of 15 residues. CDR3 region: CASSLGLLSGNTIYF. The CDR3, as DNA: TGTGCCAGCAGTTTGGGCCTCCTCTCTGGAAACACCATATATTTT.

This clone was picked up a small number of times. The gene calls are TRBV18 and TRBJ2-7; D may be TRBD1 or TRBD2 (5 bases each). The CDR3 loop spans 16 amino acids. Trimming took 4 bases from V and 4 from J, leaving 20 bases between them. CDR1 and CDR2 (germline): KGHSH, LQKENI. The CDR3 DNA sequence: TGTGCCAGCTCACAAAGCCAGGGACCGGGCACATACGAGCAGTACTTC. This translates into CASSQSQGPGTYEQYF.

The chain combines TRBV5-1 with TRBJ2-7, with 14 bases identical to TRBD2. The ends lost 4 bases at V and 6 bases at J; junction bases unmatched: 3. The CDR3 is 14 residues long. Germline lookup yields CDR1 SGHRS and CDR2 YFSETQ. The CDR3 sequence is CASSGLAGGSEQYF. The CDR3 nucleotides read TGCGCCAGCAGCGGACTAGCGGGAGGATCCGAGCAGTACTTC.

This clone occurred many times. V gene TRBV14 combines with J gene TRBJ1-1, with 7 nucleotides matching TRBD1. The CDR3 is 11 amino acids. The trim removed 3 bases at V and 11 bases at J, leaving 3 bases unmatched. The germline CDR1 and CDR2 sequences are SGHDN and FVKESK. This CDR3 reads CASSQTGTAFF. Here the CDR3 DNA reads TGTGCCAGCAGCCAGACAGGGACGGCTTTCTTT.